This TCR beta chain derives from a study of T cells in Graves' hyperthyroidism and ophthalmopathy. Patients having uncontrolled infection, another autoimmune disease, pregnancy or lactation were not included. A roughly 10 ml volume of fresh peripheral blood provided the PBMCs. As concerns this clonotype: What it binds is unknown.

Study observations and caveats: The model's output predicted ophthalmopathy at a median of roughly 6.9 months prior to onset. Most thyroid clonotypes expanded above 0.001 appeared in blood too.

Amplification yielded TCR beta CDR3 regions, with RNA transcripts as the source. The HTBI set primed first-round TCR CDR3 RT-PCR. TCRdb fed the multiplex PCR reads into MiXCR, producing one record per CDR3 protein. The data hold about 520,000 distinct CDR3 sequences, with around 24% observed a single time. This TCR derives from a woman between 25 and 40 years old with Graves' ophthalmopathy. The source material was blood.

CDR3 in amino acids: CASSLAGNTMNTEAFF. As DNA, the CDR3 is TGTGCCAGCAGCTTAGCAGGGAACACCATGAACACTGAAGCTTTCTTT. The chain employs TRBV7-2 and TRBJ1-1; no definite D call. V lost 0 bases and J lost 0, with 11 bases in between. CDR1 is SGHTA, CDR2 FQGNSA, per germline. This CDR3 comprises 16 residues. The entire variable domain, with the rest obtained from reference TRBV7-2 and TRBJ1-1, is as follows: GAGVSQSPSNKVTEKGKDVELRCDPISGHTALYWYRQSLGQGLEFLIYFQGNSAPDKSGLPSDRFSAERTGGSVSTLTIQRTQQEDSAVYLCASSLAGNTMNTEAFFGQGTRLTVV.